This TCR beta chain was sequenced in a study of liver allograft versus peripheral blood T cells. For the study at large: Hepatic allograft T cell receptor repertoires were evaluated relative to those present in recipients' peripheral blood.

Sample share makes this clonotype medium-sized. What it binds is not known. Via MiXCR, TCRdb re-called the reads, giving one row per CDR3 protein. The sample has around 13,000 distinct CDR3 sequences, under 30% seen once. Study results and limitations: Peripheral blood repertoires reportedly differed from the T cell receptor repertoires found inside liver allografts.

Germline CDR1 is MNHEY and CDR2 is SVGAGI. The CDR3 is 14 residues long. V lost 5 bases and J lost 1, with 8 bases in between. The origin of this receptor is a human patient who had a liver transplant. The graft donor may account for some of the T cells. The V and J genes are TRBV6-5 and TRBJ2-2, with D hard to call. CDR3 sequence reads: CASSGNMNTGELFF. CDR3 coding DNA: TGTGCCAGCAGTGGAAACATGAACACCGGGGAGCTGTTTTTT.